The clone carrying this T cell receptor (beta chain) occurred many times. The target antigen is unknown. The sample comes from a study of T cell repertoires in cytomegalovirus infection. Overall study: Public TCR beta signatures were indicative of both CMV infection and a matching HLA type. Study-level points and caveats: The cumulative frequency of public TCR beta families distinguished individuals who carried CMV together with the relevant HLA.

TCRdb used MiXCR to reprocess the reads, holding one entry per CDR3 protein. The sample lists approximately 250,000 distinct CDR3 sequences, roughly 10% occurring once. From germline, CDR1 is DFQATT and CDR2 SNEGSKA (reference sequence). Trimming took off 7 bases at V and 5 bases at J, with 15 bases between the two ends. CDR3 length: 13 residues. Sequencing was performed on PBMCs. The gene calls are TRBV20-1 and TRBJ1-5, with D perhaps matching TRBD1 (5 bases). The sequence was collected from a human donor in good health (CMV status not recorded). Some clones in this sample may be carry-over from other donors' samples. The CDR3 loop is CSGYDSRDQPQHF. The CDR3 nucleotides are TGCAGTGGCTACGACAGTAGGGATCAGCCCCAGCATTTT.